Listed below are T cell receptor beta chains from one sample, sequenced in a study of T cell responses to AZD1222 COVID-19 vaccine. Profiled with immunoSEQ multiplex PCR; TCRdb holds only in-frame clones, not every one. The sample has more than 95,000 clones; more than 75% are singletons. The material was peripheral blood, obtained 28 days after the second dose of the MenACWY control vaccine. These receptor sequences come from an adult who received the MenACWY meningococcal vaccine as a control. Both conserved end residues are part of each CDR3. D genes are given only for firm matches. Expanded clones get a size class; other rows say once, few or many, or leave the size out.

V	D	J	size	CDR3	DNA
TRBV19	-	TRBJ1-1	few	CASSISTGGMNTEAFF	TGTGCCAGTAGTATCTCGACAGGTGGGATGAACACTGAAGCTTTCTTT
TRBV7-2	-	TRBJ1-4	-	CASGLLNGEKLFF	TGTGCCAGCGGTTTACTTAACGGTGAAAAACTGTTTTTT
TRBV11-2	-	TRBJ2-7	-	CASSLDPLLTRGFINEQYF	TGTGCCAGCAGCTTAGACCCCCTGCTGACTCGGGGATTTATAAACGAGCAGTACTTC
TRBV6-5	-	TRBJ1-2	-	CASSYQDSLYGYTF	TGTGCCAGCAGTTACCAGGACAGCCTCTATGGCTACACCTTC
TRBV15	-	TRBJ2-2	once	CATSRDRRAPDTGELFF	TGTGCCACCAGCAGAGATAGGAGGGCCCCCGACACCGGGGAGCTGTTTTTT
TRBV7-3	-	TRBJ1-2	-	CASSQGVRFYGYTF	TGTGCCAGCAGCCAAGGGGTCAGATTCTATGGCTACACCTTC
TRBV12-3/TRBV12-4	TRBD1	TRBJ1-4	-	CASSFAGGQKLFF	TGTGCCAGCAGTTTCGCAGGGGGGCAAAAACTGTTTTTT
TRBV29-1	-	TRBJ2-7	-	CSVQVHPGQTRNSYEQYF	TGCAGCGTGCAAGTCCATCCTGGACAGACCCGGAACTCCTACGAGCAGTACTTC
TRBV27	-	TRBJ2-1	-	CASHRGRANEQFF	TGTGCCAGCCATCGGGGCAGGGCCAATGAGCAGTTCTTC
TRBV2	TRBD1	TRBJ2-5	-	CASSPGTGEETQYF	TGTGCCAGCAGTCCCGGGACAGGGGAAGAGACCCAGTACTTC
TRBV2	-	TRBJ2-3	-	CASNLLTSTDTQYF	TGTGCCAGCAACCTCCTGACAAGCACAGATACGCAGTATTTT
TRBV7-2	-	TRBJ2-7	-	CASSRSPSSYEQYF	TGTGCCAGCAGCCGGTCCCCTAGCTCCTACGAGCAGTACTTC
TRBV28	TRBD1	TRBJ2-4	-	CASSTYTDRAHIQYF	TGTGCCAGCAGTACCTATACGGACAGGGCGCACATTCAGTACTTC
TRBV6-2/TRBV6-3	TRBD1	TRBJ1-6	-	CASSGQGNSPLHF	TGTGCCAGCAGTGGACAGGGGAATTCACCCCTCCACTTT
TRBV18	-	TRBJ2-7	few	CASSPKQGRGYEQYF	TGTGCCAGCTCACCGAAACAGGGCCGCGGCTACGAGCAGTACTTC
TRBV7-8	-	TRBJ1-5	-	CASSPTGSNQPQHF	TGTGCCAGTTCTCCGACTGGTAGCAATCAGCCCCAGCATTTT
TRBV7-8	-	TRBJ2-7	few	CASSLVAVVSGGPSYEQYF	TGTGCCAGCAGCTTAGTGGCCGTCGTTAGTGGGGGCCCTTCCTACGAGCAGTACTTC
TRBV11-2	-	TRBJ1-1	-	CASSLGVRTEAFF	TGTGCCAGCAGCTTAGGGGTGCGCACTGAAGCTTTCTTT
TRBV7-9	-	TRBJ1-1	-	CASSRAGASFNEAFF	TGTGCCAGCAGCCGTGCCGGGGCTTCTTTTAATGAAGCTTTCTTT
TRBV30	-	TRBJ2-7	-	CAWSVTQGRYEQYF	TGTGCCTGGAGTGTAACGCAGGGCCGCTACGAGCAGTACTTC
TRBV7-3	-	TRBJ2-5	once	CASSLAGTMVRETQYF	TGTGCCAGCAGTTTGGCCGGGACGATGGTTAGAGAGACCCAGTACTTC
TRBV5-8	-	TRBJ1-6	once	CASSLYRGANSPLHF	TGTGCCAGCAGCTTGTACCGGGGGGCCAATTCACCCCTCCACTTT
TRBV28	-	TRBJ1-6	-	CASSQDTWVSYNSPLHF	TGTGCCAGCAGCCAGGACACCTGGGTCTCCTATAATTCACCCCTCCACTTT
TRBV9	-	TRBJ2-2	-	CASSVGLAHTGELFF	TGTGCCAGCAGCGTAGGCCTAGCTCACACCGGGGAGCTGTTTTTT
TRBV5-1	-	TRBJ2-7	-	CASTLGSGYEQYF	TGCGCCAGCACGCTTGGATCTGGTTACGAGCAGTACTTC
TRBV4-1	TRBD1	TRBJ2-7	-	CASSLIAGTGGYEQYF	TGCGCCAGCAGCCTTATAGCCGGGACAGGGGGGTACGAGCAGTACTTC
TRBV18	-	TRBJ1-6	-	CASSPPESSYNSPLHF	TGTGCCAGCTCACCACCGGAGAGCTCCTATAATTCACCCCTCCACTTT
TRBV28	-	TRBJ1-1	-	CASSGLRVKGGTEAFF	TGTGCCAGCAGTGGACTCAGGGTAAAAGGGGGCACTGAAGCTTTCTTT
TRBV9	TRBD1	TRBJ1-3	-	CASSVAVGQPGNTIYF	TGTGCCAGCAGCGTAGCTGTGGGACAGCCAGGAAACACCATATATTTT
TRBV18	-	TRBJ1-4	-	CASSPPTRTDEKLFF	TGTGCCAGCTCACCTCCGACGAGGACCGATGAAAAACTGTTTTTT
TRBV9	TRBD2	TRBJ2-5	few	CASSGSGAASRGTQYF	TGTGCCAGCAGCGGTAGCGGGGCCGCCTCCCGGGGGACCCAGTACTTC
TRBV28	TRBD1	TRBJ2-3	-	CASRQDRGPADTQYF	TGTGCCAGCAGACAAGACAGGGGGCCCGCAGATACGCAGTATTTT
TRBV19	-	TRBJ1-5	-	CASSVGGYSNQPQHF	TGTGCCAGTAGTGTAGGCGGATATAGCAATCAGCCCCAGCATTTT
TRBV29-1	TRBD2	TRBJ2-4	-	CSVQAGVQEWGVDIQYF	TGCAGCGTTCAAGCGGGGGTCCAAGAGTGGGGAGTAGACATTCAGTACTTC
TRBV19	TRBD2	TRBJ2-3	-	CASSIRGGFTDTQYF	TGTGCCAGTAGTATTCGCGGGGGGTTCACAGATACGCAGTATTTT
TRBV4-2	-	TRBJ2-7	-	CASSQLNGPTNEQYF	TGTGCCAGCAGCCAGTTAAACGGACCGACCAACGAGCAGTACTTC
TRBV28	TRBD2	TRBJ2-1	-	CASREAGFNEQFF	TGTGCCAGCCGGGAGGCAGGGTTCAATGAGCAGTTCTTC
TRBV11-2	-	TRBJ1-1	-	CASSLVWGGDTEAFF	TGTGCCAGCAGCTTAGTATGGGGGGGAGACACTGAAGCTTTCTTT
TRBV5-1	-	TRBJ1-2	once	CASSLSLARTVTF	TGCGCCAGCAGCTTGAGTCTCGCTAGGACAGTAACCTTC
TRBV7-2	-	TRBJ1-6	-	CASSSSGTRYLHF	TGTGCCAGCAGCTCCTCCGGGACCCGGTACCTCCACTTT
TRBV28	-	TRBJ1-4	-	CASSLIPTGGKLFF	TGTGCCAGCAGTTTGATTCCTACCGGGGGAAAACTGTTTTTT
TRBV11-2	-	TRBJ2-2	-	CASSLDRMGTGELFF	TGTGCCAGCAGCTTAGACAGGATGGGTACCGGGGAGCTGTTTTTT
TRBV28	-	TRBJ1-2	-	CASSPQLPPYGYTF	TGTGCCAGCAGTCCCCAGCTTCCACCCTATGGCTACACCTTC
TRBV5-4	TRBD2	TRBJ2-3	-	CASSWQGRGGPFDTQYF	TGTGCCAGCAGCTGGCAGGGGCGGGGGGGACCGTTTGATACGCAGTATTTT
TRBV2	TRBD1	TRBJ2-7	-	CASSLGQGATYEQYF	TGTGCCAGCAGCCTAGGACAGGGGGCTACCTACGAGCAGTACTTC
TRBV3-1/TRBV3-2	TRBD1	TRBJ2-5	-	CASSLPGEGTGGPETQYF	TGTGCCAGCAGCCTCCCCGGGGAGGGGACAGGGGGCCCAGAGACCCAGTACTTC
TRBV3-1/TRBV3-2	-	TRBJ2-1	-	CASSQVRRNYNEQFF	TGTGCCAGCAGCCAAGTCAGGCGGAACTACAATGAGCAGTTCTTC
TRBV28	TRBD2	TRBJ2-5	-	CASSRTSGKETQYF	TGTGCCAGCAGTCGGACTAGCGGGAAAGAGACCCAGTACTTC
TRBV4-3	-	TRBJ1-5	-	CASSQDPSSQPQHF	TGCGCCAGCAGCCAAGATCCCAGTTCGCAGCCCCAGCATTTT
TRBV29-1	TRBD1	TRBJ1-2	-	CSVAGGPIYGYTF	TGCAGCGTTGCAGGGGGCCCTATCTATGGCTACACCTTC
TRBV7-2	TRBD2	TRBJ2-2	-	CASSLGILGGGTYTGELFF	TGTGCCAGCAGCTTAGGGATTCTTGGCGGGGGGACCTACACCGGGGAGCTGTTTTTT
TRBV5-1	-	TRBJ1-1	-	CASSLVPGADTEAFF	TGCGCCAGCAGCTTGGTTCCGGGAGCCGACACTGAAGCTTTCTTT
TRBV18	-	TRBJ2-1	-	CASSPQGAGNEQFF	TGTGCCAGCTCACCACAGGGGGCGGGGAATGAGCAGTTCTTC
TRBV27	-	TRBJ2-3	-	CASSWDITDTQYF	TGTGCCAGCAGTTGGGATATCACAGATACGCAGTATTTT